Shown below are 2 T cell receptor beta chains from a single sample sequenced in a study of read filtering for tumor transcriptome and immune sequencing. Molecular barcoded adaptors covering alpha/delta and beta/gamma chains were used on around 400 ng RNA. TCRdb processed the reads anew with MiXCR; each CDR3 protein has one entry. The profile covers about 37,000 distinct CDR3 sequences, with 12% appearing a single time and around 35% taken by the ten largest. Sequenced: a population of CD138-negative cells sorted from bone marrow. All receptors derive from a donor at least 40 years old with multiple myeloma.

At least ten counts were recorded for this clonotype. The V and J genes are TRBV19 and TRBJ2-2; 10 bases align to TRBD1. CDR1 and CDR2 (germline): LNHDA, SQIVND (reference sequence). J lost 5 bases, V lost 5 bases, and 5 bases had no gene match. The CDR3 extends over 15 amino acids. The CDR3, as DNA: TGTGCCAGTAGTCCCCGGACAGGGGGAACCGGGGAGCTGTTTTTT. This encodes CASSPRTGGTGELFF.

This clonotype was found many times. The chain combines TRBV9 with TRBJ2-5; the D is unclear. The CDR3 consists of 13 residues. Germline V lookup: CDR1 SGDLS, CDR2 YYNGEE. Trimming took off 0 bases at V and 5 bases at J, with 8 bases between the two ends. In DNA, the CDR3 is TGTGCCAGCAGCGTAGATCTTTCGGAGACCCAGTACTTC. Protein product: CASSVDLSETQYF.